This TCR beta chain was identified during a study of blood T cell repertoires in COVID-19. Across the study: The origin of the acute and convalescent COVID-19 samples was the United States, Italy and Spain. The cDNA or gDNA used as material had been derived from T cells, B-cell-depleted T cells, or PBMCs.

This CDR3 region has 15 residues. Trimming removed 5 bases from V and 2 bases from J, with 16 bases in between. Germline V lookup: CDR1 LGHNA, CDR2 YSLEER. Original processing notes: Researchers report that nucleated cell counts were estimated from reference gene primer amplification. Profiled with immunoSEQ multiplex PCR; TCRdb holds only in-frame clones, not every one. V, J and clone size were drawn from that table, and D and trimming were deduced from the DNA. The table lists roughly 140,000 clones, approximately 80% of them singletons, with about 7.2% in the top ten. The clonotype comes from a woman aged 45-65 years in a cohort sampled during active or convalescent COVID-19. V is TRBV4-3 and J is TRBJ2-7, with TRBD2 as a possible D gene (6 bases). The specimen was peripheral blood. The CDR3 DNA is TGCGCCAGCAGCTTCGGGACTGGGGAAACCTACGAGCAGTACTTC. Amino acids: CASSFGTGETYEQYF.